This T cell receptor beta chain is drawn from a study of patients and donors after allogeneic stem cell transplantation. TCRdb used MiXCR to reprocess the RT-PCR reads, holding one entry per CDR3 protein. The sample holds over 350,000 distinct CDR3 sequences, 16% seen once. From germline, CDR1 is MNHEY and CDR2 SVGAGI. Trimming at V came to 2 bases and at J to 8 bases, leaving 11 bases not matched to a gene. The CDR3 totals 16 residues. This clonotype was detected only a few times. Sequenced input: blood, either unsorted or a sorted T cell fraction (not recorded which). This receptor was obtained from a human donor who was either an allogeneic HSCT recipient or a stem cell or donor lymphocyte infusion donor (not recorded which). It is not recorded whose cells these are; they may come from a transplant donor. V gene TRBV6-5 combines with J gene TRBJ1-2, with 10 bases fitting TRBD1. The CDR3 protein is CASSYLLTGGNWGYTF. As DNA, the CDR3 is TGTGCCAGCAGTTACCTCCTGACAGGGGGCAACTGGGGCTACACCTTC.